This is a list of T cell receptor beta chains from one sample in a study of cytomegalovirus exposure and HLA in healthy donors. The repertoire was sequenced with immunoSEQ multiplex PCR; TCRdb's copy has only in-frame clones and lacks some. Altogether around 120,000 clones are present, 65% to 80% being singletons, with the ten largest covering 2.5% to 3%. The material sequenced was PBMCs. The receptors were gathered from a woman in her 40s in good health and CMV-seropositive. The CDR3 runs from the conserved cysteine through the conserved F or W. D genes are given only for firm matches. The listing skips clone size in some rows; elsewhere it reads once, few, many or a size class.

CDR3nt: TGTGCCAGCAGATCTGGACTAACCGCTGAGCAGTTCTTC; CDR3aa: CASRSGLTAEQFF; v_gene: TRBV28; abundance: NA; j_gene: TRBJ2-1; d_gene: NA
CDR3nt: TGTGCCAGCAGCGGGACAGGGCTTAACTATGGCTACACCTTC; CDR3aa: CASSGTGLNYGYTF; v_gene: TRBV5-6; abundance: NA; j_gene: TRBJ1-2; d_gene: TRBD1
CDR3nt: TGTGCCAGCAGTTACGGGCTGAACACCGGGGAGCTGTTTTTT; CDR3aa: CASSYGLNTGELFF; v_gene: TRBV6-5; abundance: once; j_gene: TRBJ2-2; d_gene: NA
CDR3nt: TGTGCCAGCAGTGAAAGGGTCAGGGACACTGAAGCTTTCTTT; CDR3aa: CASSERVRDTEAFF; v_gene: TRBV6-1; abundance: NA; j_gene: TRBJ1-1; d_gene: NA
CDR3nt: TGTGCCAGCAGCCTACCTAGAACGCCAGATACGCAGTATTTT; CDR3aa: CASSLPRTPDTQYF; v_gene: TRBV5-4; abundance: once; j_gene: TRBJ2-3; d_gene: NA
CDR3nt: TGTGCCAGCAGTGAAGGTCAGGGGGTGGATACGCAGTATTTT; CDR3aa: CASSEGQGVDTQYF; v_gene: TRBV6-1; abundance: NA; j_gene: TRBJ2-3; d_gene: TRBD1
CDR3nt: TGTGCCAGCAGTGAAGAACTAGCGGCCTCCTACGAGCAGTACTTC; CDR3aa: CASSEELAASYEQYF; v_gene: TRBV6-1; abundance: NA; j_gene: TRBJ2-7; d_gene: TRBD2
CDR3nt: TGTGCCAGCATAGGAGGGAGCTCCTATAATTCACCCCTCCACTTT; CDR3aa: CASIGGSSYNSPLHF; v_gene: TRBV7-8; abundance: large; j_gene: TRBJ1-6; d_gene: NA
CDR3nt: TGTGCCAGCAGCTTCGGAGGGGAGGGGAAAGGGGAGCTGTTTTTT; CDR3aa: CASSFGGEGKGELFF; v_gene: TRBV5-4; abundance: NA; j_gene: TRBJ2-2; d_gene: TRBD2
CDR3nt: TGCGCCAGCAGCCAAGAAGACAGAAATCAGCCCCAGCATTTT; CDR3aa: CASSQEDRNQPQHF; v_gene: TRBV4-1; abundance: NA; j_gene: TRBJ1-5; d_gene: NA
CDR3nt: TGCGCCAGCAGCTTGGCCAGTAGCGGGGGTAATCAGTTCTTC; CDR3aa: CASSLASSGGNQFF; v_gene: TRBV5-1; abundance: NA; j_gene: TRBJ2-1; d_gene: TRBD2
CDR3nt: TGTGCCATCAGCAGGACAGGGGACACTGAAGCTTTCTTT; CDR3aa: CAISRTGDTEAFF; v_gene: TRBV10-3; abundance: NA; j_gene: TRBJ1-1; d_gene: TRBD1
CDR3nt: TGTGCCAGCAGCCAGGCACTAGCGGTTACAGATACGCAGTATTTT; CDR3aa: CASSQALAVTDTQYF; v_gene: TRBV7-8; abundance: NA; j_gene: TRBJ2-3; d_gene: TRBD2
CDR3nt: TGTGCCAGTATTGAGAGCGGGAGGGCCCCGGAGACCCAGTACTTC; CDR3aa: CASIESGRAPETQYF; v_gene: TRBV19; abundance: NA; j_gene: TRBJ2-5; d_gene: TRBD2
CDR3nt: TGTGCCAGCGGGGGACAGGGGGACCAAAACATTCAGTACTTC; CDR3aa: CASGGQGDQNIQYF; v_gene: TRBV5-4; abundance: NA; j_gene: TRBJ2-4; d_gene: TRBD1
CDR3nt: TGTGCCAGCAGTATGCGGGAGCGGTCCTACGAGCAGTACTTC; CDR3aa: CASSMRERSYEQYF; v_gene: TRBV13; abundance: NA; j_gene: TRBJ2-7; d_gene: TRBD2
CDR3nt: TGTGCCAGCAGCCCGGACAGTCTAGCCAAAAACATTCAGTACTTC; CDR3aa: CASSPDSLAKNIQYF; v_gene: TRBV28; abundance: NA; j_gene: TRBJ2-4; d_gene: NA
CDR3nt: TGTGCCAGCCGGCAGGGGGTGGACAATGAGCAGTTCTTC; CDR3aa: CASRQGVDNEQFF; v_gene: TRBV27; abundance: NA; j_gene: TRBJ2-1; d_gene: TRBD1
CDR3nt: TGTGCCAGCAGTTTCTCCAGGGGAGGGACGCATCGCAATGAGCAGTTCTTC; CDR3aa: CASSFSRGGTHRNEQFF; v_gene: TRBV27; abundance: NA; j_gene: TRBJ2-1; d_gene: NA
CDR3nt: TGCAGCGTTGAAGGGAGGGGCAGTACCGGGGAGCTGTTTTTT; CDR3aa: CSVEGRGSTGELFF; v_gene: TRBV29-1; abundance: NA; j_gene: TRBJ2-2; d_gene: NA
CDR3nt: TGTGCCAGCAGCTCAGGGGGCCAAGAGACCCAGTACTTC; CDR3aa: CASSSGGQETQYF; v_gene: TRBV5-6; abundance: NA; j_gene: TRBJ2-5; d_gene: TRBD1
CDR3nt: TGCGCCAGCAGCGCGGGACAGGGGAAAGAGACCCAGTACTTC; CDR3aa: CASSAGQGKETQYF; v_gene: TRBV5-1; abundance: NA; j_gene: TRBJ2-5; d_gene: TRBD1
CDR3nt: TGTGCCAGCAGCCCCCTCGCAGCGGGAGGAACCAATGAGCAGTTCTTC; CDR3aa: CASSPLAAGGTNEQFF; v_gene: TRBV7-2; abundance: NA; j_gene: TRBJ2-1; d_gene: TRBD2
CDR3nt: TGTGCCAGCTCACCCCGACAGGGGCTGGAGACCCAGTACTTC; CDR3aa: CASSPRQGLETQYF; v_gene: TRBV18; abundance: NA; j_gene: TRBJ2-5; d_gene: TRBD1
CDR3nt: TGCGCCAGCAGCCAAGAAATAGCGGGTCGGAGCACAGATACGCAGTATTTT; CDR3aa: CASSQEIAGRSTDTQYF; v_gene: TRBV4-3; abundance: NA; j_gene: TRBJ2-3; d_gene: TRBD2
CDR3nt: TGCGCCAGCAGCTTGAACGGCGGGAGGGGGGGCAATGAGCAGTTCTTC; CDR3aa: CASSLNGGRGGNEQFF; v_gene: TRBV5-1; abundance: NA; j_gene: TRBJ2-1; d_gene: TRBD2
CDR3nt: TGTGCCAGCAGCTTTACCCACTACGGGACATCTGACAAAAACATTCAGTACTTC; CDR3aa: CASSFTHYGTSDKNIQYF; v_gene: TRBV5-8; abundance: NA; j_gene: TRBJ2-4; d_gene: NA
CDR3nt: TGTGCCAGCAGTTTATCGTCCGGAGCCTACGAGCAGTACTTC; CDR3aa: CASSLSSGAYEQYF; v_gene: TRBV27; abundance: NA; j_gene: TRBJ2-7; d_gene: NA
CDR3nt: TGTGCCAGTAGGTTCGCGGCCTTCGGTGGCTACACCTTC; CDR3aa: CASRFAAFGGYTF; v_gene: TRBV19; abundance: once; j_gene: TRBJ1-2; d_gene: NA
CDR3nt: TGTGCCAGCAGGGGACTGACGAACACTGAAGCTTTCTTT; CDR3aa: CASRGLTNTEAFF; v_gene: TRBV6-1; abundance: NA; j_gene: TRBJ1-1; d_gene: NA
CDR3nt: TGTGCTAGCAGCTTAGGGACAGGTCACAATGAGCAGTTCTTC; CDR3aa: CASSLGTGHNEQFF; v_gene: TRBV7-7; abundance: NA; j_gene: TRBJ2-1; d_gene: TRBD1
CDR3nt: TGTGCCAGCAGCTTAAGCGGGGAGTACAATGAGCAGTTCTTC; CDR3aa: CASSLSGEYNEQFF; v_gene: TRBV7-2; abundance: NA; j_gene: TRBJ2-1; d_gene: TRBD2
CDR3nt: TGTGCCAGCTCTACGGGGGGTCGGGAGACCCAGTACTTC; CDR3aa: CASSTGGRETQYF; v_gene: TRBV18; abundance: NA; j_gene: TRBJ2-5; d_gene: TRBD2
CDR3nt: TGTGCCAGCAGTGACAGAGCGAATTCACCCCTCCACTTT; CDR3aa: CASSDRANSPLHF; v_gene: TRBV25-1; abundance: NA; j_gene: TRBJ1-6; d_gene: NA
CDR3nt: TGTGCCACAACAGCAGGGGCGCATTATGGCTACACCTTC; CDR3aa: CATTAGAHYGYTF; v_gene: TRBV19; abundance: NA; j_gene: TRBJ1-2; d_gene: NA
CDR3nt: TGTGCCAGCAGCCCCCTGGGTCAGGGCAACACTGAAGCTTTCTTT; CDR3aa: CASSPLGQGNTEAFF; v_gene: TRBV7-9; abundance: NA; j_gene: TRBJ1-1; d_gene: NA
CDR3nt: TGTGCCAGCACCTTCGGGAATGAGCAGTTCTTC; CDR3aa: CASTFGNEQFF; v_gene: TRBV5-6; abundance: NA; j_gene: TRBJ2-1; d_gene: NA
CDR3nt: TGTGCCAGCAGTTTGACACTAGCGGGGGGCGGCACAGATACGCAGTATTTT; CDR3aa: CASSLTLAGGGTDTQYF; v_gene: TRBV27; abundance: NA; j_gene: TRBJ2-3; d_gene: TRBD2
CDR3nt: TGTGCCAGCACAGGAGGGCAGAAGAGGAATTCACCCCTCCACTTT; CDR3aa: CASTGGQKRNSPLHF; v_gene: TRBV27; abundance: NA; j_gene: TRBJ1-6; d_gene: NA
CDR3nt: TGTGCCAGCAGCCCCGGGACAGAACATGAAAAACTGTTTTTT; CDR3aa: CASSPGTEHEKLFF; v_gene: TRBV7-2; abundance: NA; j_gene: TRBJ1-4; d_gene: TRBD1
CDR3nt: TGTGCCAGCAGTGAAATGTGGGGGGTGGATGGCTACACCTTC; CDR3aa: CASSEMWGVDGYTF; v_gene: TRBV6-1; abundance: few; j_gene: TRBJ1-2; d_gene: NA
CDR3nt: TGTGCCAGCAGCGATGGGACAGGGAGGAAAAACATTCAGTACTTC; CDR3aa: CASSDGTGRKNIQYF; v_gene: TRBV6-5; abundance: NA; j_gene: TRBJ2-4; d_gene: TRBD1
CDR3nt: TGTGCTAGTGGCTCCAACTTTGCCCCCTATGGCTACACCTTC; CDR3aa: CASGSNFAPYGYTF; v_gene: TRBV12-5; abundance: NA; j_gene: TRBJ1-2; d_gene: NA
CDR3nt: TGTGCCAGTAGTATGGCGGGAGTAGGGACTGAAGCTTTCTTT; CDR3aa: CASSMAGVGTEAFF; v_gene: TRBV19; abundance: NA; j_gene: TRBJ1-1; d_gene: NA
CDR3nt: TGTGCCAGCACCCGGGGGGTTAACTATGGCTACACCTTC; CDR3aa: CASTRGVNYGYTF; v_gene: TRBV6-5; abundance: NA; j_gene: TRBJ1-2; d_gene: NA
CDR3nt: TGTGCCAGCAGCCCGGGACTAGCCGCCGGGGAGCTGTTTTTT; CDR3aa: CASSPGLAAGELFF; v_gene: TRBV2; abundance: NA; j_gene: TRBJ2-2; d_gene: TRBD2